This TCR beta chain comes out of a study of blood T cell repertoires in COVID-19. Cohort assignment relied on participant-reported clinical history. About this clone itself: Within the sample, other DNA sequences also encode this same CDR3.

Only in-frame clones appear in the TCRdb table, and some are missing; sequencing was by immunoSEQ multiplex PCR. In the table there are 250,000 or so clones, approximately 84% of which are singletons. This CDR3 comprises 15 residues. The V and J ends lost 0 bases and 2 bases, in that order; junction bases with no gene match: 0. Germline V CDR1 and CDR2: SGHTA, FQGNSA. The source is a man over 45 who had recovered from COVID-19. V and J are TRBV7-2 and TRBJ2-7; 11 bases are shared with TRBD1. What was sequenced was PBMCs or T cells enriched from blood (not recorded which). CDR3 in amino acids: CASSLAGQGAYEQYF. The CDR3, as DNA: TGTGCCAGCAGCTTAGCGGGACAGGGGGCCTACGAGCAGTACTTC. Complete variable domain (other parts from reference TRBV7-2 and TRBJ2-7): GAGVSQSPSNKVTEKGKDVELRCDPISGHTALYWYRQSLGQGLEFLIYFQGNSAPDKSGLPSDRFSAERTGGSVSTLTIQRTQQEDSAVYLCASSLAGQGAYEQYFGPGTRLTVT.